This T cell receptor (beta chain) is from a study of OX40 agonist ivuxolimab in advanced cancers. Study-wide background: Cancers in dose escalation were hepatocellular, melanoma, renal cell and head and neck. Prior anti-PD-1, anti-PD-L1 or anti-CTLA-4 therapy was allowed; around 40% had some.

Some clones are missing from TCRdb's copy, which holds only in-frame ones; the method was immunoSEQ multiplex PCR. The table includes fewer than 20,000 clones, about four fifths detected once. Trimming took off 3 bases at V and 3 bases at J, with 12 bases between the two ends. CDR1 SGHTA and CDR2 FQGTGA come from the germline V gene. This CDR3 region has 15 residues. Sequenced here: CD4+ or CD8+ T cells sorted from blood, sampled in a trial of the OX40 agonist ivuxolimab. This TCR came from an adult with an advanced solid tumor such as melanoma, head and neck, liver or kidney cancer. This sequence joins TRBV7-3 and TRBJ2-1, with D perhaps matching TRBD2 (5 bases). CDR3 amino acids: CASSFGASRYNEQFF. The CDR3, as DNA: TGTGCCAGCAGCTTTGGAGCTAGCCGCTACAATGAGCAGTTCTTC.